Here is one TCR beta chain with its context. Using immunoSEQ multiplex PCR, the repertoire was profiled, and TCRdb retains in-frame clones only, with some absent. Of 300,000 to 450,000 clones listed, around 87% are singletons. The data originate from a study of blood T cell repertoires in COVID-19. The germline V gene has CDR1 KGHDR and CDR2 SFDVKD. The CDR3 totals 16 residues. V was trimmed by 4 bases and J by 2 bases, leaving 17 bases between them. Sequenced input: peripheral blood. The sequence was obtained from a woman aged 60 to 75 with COVID-19, enrolled during active disease. This rearrangement joins TRBV24-1 to TRBJ2-7, with D maybe TRBD1 (5 bases). CDR3 coding DNA: TGTGCCACCAGTGAGGGTTCAGGGATAAGACCCTACGAGCAGTACTTC. Its protein product is CATSEGSGIRPYEQYF.